These 17 T cell receptor beta chains were sequenced from one sample in a study of CD8+CD57+ T cells in acquired aplastic anemia. Patients selected for sequencing had displayed CD8+CD57+ cell expansion by flow cytometry. The study profiled TCR beta VDJ and CDR3 using genomic DNA as template. TCRdb fed the reads into MiXCR, producing one record per CDR3 protein. Of some 200,000 distinct CDR3 sequences in the sample, around half were seen once. Sequencing was done on a sample of sorted CD4+, CD8+, or CD8+CD57+ T cells (not recorded which) from PBMCs. These receptors were obtained from a human donor with aplastic anemia.

The chain has TRBV5-6 and TRBJ2-1; D gene uncertain. The germline CDR1 and CDR2 sequences are SGHDT and YYEEEE. The length of the CDR3 is 17 residues. V dropped 2 bases and J dropped 4 bases, with 19 bases sitting between them. CDR3 bases: TGTGCCAGCAGCTTCTGGGCAGGACCCGGATTATACAATGAGCAGTTCTTC. Amino acid sequence: CASSFWAGPGLYNEQFF.

This clonotype was counted at least ten times. This rearrangement joins TRBV5-6 to TRBJ1-4; no firm D call. Trimming pared 2 bases from V and 2 bases from J, leaving 7 bases between. This CDR3 has 14 amino acids. Germline CDR1 and CDR2: SGHDT and YYEEEE. CDR3 bases: TGTGCCAGCAGCTTTAAACAGACTAATGAAAAACTGTTTTTT. Its protein is CASSFKQTNEKLFF.

This chain uses TRBV11-1 with TRBJ2-1; TRBD2 agrees at 10 bases. CDR1 SGHAT and CDR2 FQDESV come from the germline V gene (reference sequence). The V gene end was trimmed by 5 bases and the J gene end by 9 bases; junction bases not matched to a gene: 10. The CDR3 runs 15 residues. CDR3 amino acids: CASSLGAGGQVEQFF. The CDR3 nucleotides are TGTGCCAGCAGCCTAGGAGCGGGGGGGCAGGTTGAGCAGTTCTTC.

The chain links TRBV27 to TRBJ2-5; D may be TRBD2 (6 bases). The DNA matches TRBJ2-1 better at its end, which makes the J call doubtful. There are 15 residues in the CDR3. The germline CDR1 and CDR2 sequences are MNHEY and SMNVEV (reference sequence). The chain's CDR3 is CASSSLAPGSGEQFF. CDR3 in DNA: TGTGCCAGCAGTTCGCTTGCCCCAGGGAGCGGGGAGCAGTTCTTC.

This chain uses TRBV7-9 with TRBJ2-7, with D uncertain. The CDR3 consists of 12 residues. V dropped 5 bases and J dropped 4 bases, with 9 bases sitting between them. Germline V gene lookup returns CDR1 SEHNR and CDR2 FQNEAQ (reference sequence). CDR3 nucleotides: TGTGCCAGCAGCGATCATCCGTACGAGCAGTACTTC. It codes for CASSDHPYEQYF.

This chain uses TRBV28 with TRBJ1-2, with unresolved D. V was cut by 2 bases and J by 8 bases, with 9 bases left in between. CDR1 and CDR2 from the germline V gene are MDHEN and SYDVKM. This CDR3 contains 12 residues. The CDR3, as DNA: TGTGCCAGCAGTTTAAATTTCGGCGGCTACACCTTC. Protein: CASSLNFGGYTF.

About this clonotype: With a much larger clone just one base away, this may be a read error. The J gene is TRBJ2-5, the V gene TRBV11-3; possibly TRBD1 for D (6 bases). Germline assignment: CDR1 SGHNT and CDR2 YENEEA. Deletions cut 0 bases from V and 5 bases from J, with 10 bases between. This CDR3 comprises 14 residues. The CDR3 reads CASSLDGGRETQYF. The CDR3 nucleotides are TGTGCCAGCAGCTTAGATGGGGGCCGGGAGACCCAGTACTTC. Full variable domain (outside the CDR3, taken from reference TRBV11-3 and TRBJ2-5): EAGVVQSPRYKIIEKKQPVAFWCNPISGHNTLYWYLQNLGQGPELLIRYENEEAVDDSQLPKDRFSAERLKGVDSTLKIQPAELGDSAVYLCASSLDGGRETQYFGPGTRLLVL.

This clonotype came up a few times. The chain carries TRBV10-3 and TRBJ2-5; perhaps D is TRBD1 or TRBD2 (5 bases each). V dropped 3 bases and J dropped 1 base, with 15 bases sitting between them. CDR3 length: 16 residues. Germline V gives CDR1 ENHRY, CDR2 SYGVKD. CDR3 sequence (DNA): TGTGCCATCAGTGAACGGACTCGGGACCTCCAAGAGACCCAGTACTTC. This translates into CAISERTRDLQETQYF.

A remark on this clonotype: This may come from a read error, since a much larger clone is one base off. It is likely a read error, because the conserved phenylalanine at the end of the CDR3 is missing. This chain joins TRBV20-1 and TRBJ2-4; D may match TRBD1 or TRBD2 (6 bases each). The CDR3 consists of 13 residues. The ends were cut back, 3 bases at V and 6 bases at J, with 12 bases in the middle. CDR1 is DFQATT, CDR2 SNEGSKA, per germline (reference sequence). The CDR3 loop reads CSASWGAGNIQYL. The CDR3 DNA reads as TGCAGTGCTAGTTGGGGGGCGGGAAACATTCAGTACCTC.

In its sample, this clonotype was seen many times. The CDR3, as DNA: TGTGCCAGCAGCTGGACCGGGATCACTGAAGCTTTCTTT. This encodes CASSWTGITEAFF. V gene TRBV7-8 combines with J gene TRBJ1-1; D call uncertain. V lost 4 bases, J lost 4 bases, and 10 bases lay in between. CDR1 is SGHVS, CDR2 FQNEAQ, per germline. The CDR3 runs to 13 residues.

This chain links TRBV24-1 with TRBJ2-5; 7 bases align to TRBD2. The length of the CDR3 is 17 residues. The germline V gene encodes CDR1 KGHDR and CDR2 SFDVKD. Trimming removed 3 bases from V and 2 bases from J; junction bases left unmatched: 11. The CDR3 spells CATSDPSGGSGQETQYF. CDR3 bases: TGTGCCACCAGTGATCCCTCCGGGGGGAGCGGGCAAGAGACCCAGTACTTC.

The genes are TRBV25-1 and TRBJ1-2, with TRBD1 as a possible D gene (6 bases). The CDR3 covers 14 residues. CDR1 is MGHDK and CDR2 is SYGVNS in the germline V gene. V dropped 2 bases and J dropped 8 bases, with 15 bases sitting between them. CDR3 nucleotide sequence: TGTGCCAGCAGTGAACCTTTGCTAGGGGGGGGCTACACCTTC. As protein: CASSEPLLGGGYTF.

This chain joins TRBV7-2 and TRBJ1-5; 8 bases map to TRBD1. Germline CDR1 SGHTA, CDR2 FQGNSA. There are 14 residues in the CDR3. After removal of 6 bases from V and 4 bases from J, the junction contained 5 bases not matched to a gene. CDR3 bases: TGTGCCAGCAGTCTAGGACAGGGAAATCAGCCCCAGCATTTT. It codes for CASSLGQGNQPQHF.

This chain links TRBV2 with TRBJ1-2; the match to TRBD1 covers 7 bases. The CDR3 is 14 residues long. V shed 6 bases, J shed 4 bases, and the junction held 8 bases outside the gene matches. Germline CDR1 SNHLY, CDR2 FYNNEI. The CDR3 sequence: CASSLGDSGYGYTF. CDR3 coding DNA: TGTGCCAGCAGCTTAGGGGACAGTGGCTATGGCTACACCTTC. The variable domain in full, with the rest retrieved from reference TRBV2 and TRBJ1-2, is EPEVTQTPSHQVTQMGQEVILRCVPISNHLYFYWYRQILGQKVEFLVSFYNNEISEKSEIFDDQFSVERPDGSNFTLKIRSTKLEDSAMYFCASSLGDSGYGYTFGSGTRLTVV.

This clonotype was detected only a few times. The gene calls are TRBV7-2 and TRBJ1-1; D perhaps matches TRBD1 (6 bases). The CDR3 loop spans 13 amino acids. Germline V gene data show CDR1 as SGHTA and CDR2 as FQGNSA. The V end lost 3 bases, the J end lost 5 bases, and 10 bases lay between the germline ends. In DNA form, the CDR3 reads TGTGCCAGCAGCTTCCGGACAGTAACTGAAGCTTTCTTT. Translation gives CASSFRTVTEAFF.

The chain uses TRBV6-5 and TRBJ2-7; D remains ambiguous. The CDR3 contains 13 residues. From germline, CDR1 is MNHEY and CDR2 SVGAGI. With 2 bases removed from V and 6 bases from J, the gap between germline ends came to 11 bases. The CDR3 region is CASSYEPIGEQYF. As DNA, the CDR3 is TGTGCCAGCAGTTACGAACCAATCGGCGAGCAGTACTTC.

A note on this clonotype: One end of the junction does not line up with germline, which may come from a read error. V usage is TRBV29-1 and J usage is TRBJ1-1, with a possible D match to TRBD1 (5 bases). CDR3 length equals 14 residues. Germline V gene lookup returns CDR1 SQVTM and CDR2 ANQGSEA. The CDR3 sequence is CSVARRGLNTEAFF. The CDR3 bases are TGCAGCGTTGCTAGGAGGGGTCTTAACACTGAGGCTTTCTTT.